A selection of T cell receptor beta chains follows, all from one sample in a study of OX40 agonist ivuxolimab in advanced cancers. Here immunoSEQ multiplex PCR was the method, and the copy in TCRdb shows in-frame clones only, minus some. The sample records about 80,000 clones, around 86% being singletons. The sequencing here drew on CD4+ or CD8+ T cells sorted from blood, taken in a trial of the OX40 agonist ivuxolimab. These receptors were taken from an adult with an advanced solid tumor such as melanoma, head and neck, liver or kidney cancer. Both conserved end residues are part of each CDR3. D genes are given only for firm matches. A row's size may be missing; if present it is once, few, many or a size class.

v_call	d_call	j_call	clone_size	cdr3_aa	cdr3_nt
TRBV30	NA	TRBJ1-2	once	CAWSAGQAGGYTF	TGTGCCTGGAGTGCAGGGCAAGCGGGAGGCTACACCTTC
TRBV11-2	TRBD1	TRBJ2-7	few	CASSSYRDRAYEQYF	TGTGCCAGCAGCTCGTACCGGGACAGGGCATACGAGCAGTACTTC
TRBV6-6	NA	TRBJ1-4	NA	CASSSRGSKLFF	TGTGCCAGCAGTTCCCGCGGGAGCAAACTGTTTTTT
TRBV30	NA	TRBJ1-1	NA	CAWSVAGLPMNTEAFF	TGTGCCTGGAGTGTGGCAGGGCTACCCATGAACACTGAAGCTTTCTTT
TRBV4-3	TRBD1	TRBJ1-1	NA	CASSQGQGRNTEAFF	TGCGCCAGCAGCCAGGGACAGGGGCGGAACACTGAAGCTTTCTTT
TRBV18	TRBD2	TRBJ2-5	NA	CASSGGGPETQYF	TGTGCCAGCTCCGGCGGGGGGCCAGAGACCCAGTACTTC
TRBV5-5	NA	TRBJ1-2	once	CASSSPTPGYTF	TGTGCCAGCAGCTCGCCGACCCCCGGCTACACCTTC
TRBV4-3	TRBD1	TRBJ1-3	few	CASSQDLPGGFGNTIYF	TGCGCCAGCAGCCAAGATCTCCCAGGGGGCTTCGGAAACACCATATATTTT
TRBV6-6	TRBD1	TRBJ1-6	NA	CASSYGTESPLHF	TGTGCCAGCAGTTATGGGACAGAATCACCCCTCCACTTT
TRBV6-6	NA	TRBJ2-7	NA	CASSLGGEQYF	TGTGCCAGCAGTCTAGGGGGCGAGCAGTACTTC
TRBV6-1	TRBD2	TRBJ2-3	few	CASNQRGTWDTQYF	TGTGCCAGCAACCAGCGGGGAACCTGGGATACGCAGTATTTT
TRBV13	NA	TRBJ1-3	NA	CASSPGAIGNTIYF	TGTGCCAGCAGCCCAGGGGCAATTGGAAACACCATATATTTT
TRBV7-9	NA	TRBJ2-6	few	CASSITPDIYSGANVLTF	TGTGCCAGCAGCATCACACCTGATATTTACTCTGGGGCCAACGTCCTGACTTTC
TRBV7-2	NA	TRBJ2-7	NA	CASRRDYEQYF	TGTGCCAGCCGCCGGGACTACGAGCAGTACTTC